Shown below are 17 T cell receptor beta chains from a single sample sequenced in a study of cytomegalovirus exposure and HLA in healthy donors. The primer mix had 60 Vbeta and 13 Jbeta primers. TCRdb's copy holds only in-frame clones and misses some; the assay was immunoSEQ multiplex PCR. The table has about 190,000 clones, 65% to 85% seen once; the top ten hold approximately 1.8%. The specimen was PBMCs. The receptors come from a man aged 35-49 years in good health and CMV-seropositive.

This clone was seen a few times. This sequence joins TRBV29-1 and TRBJ2-1; D remains unclear. V dropped 0 bases and J dropped 13 bases, with 10 bases sitting between them. The length of the CDR3 is 11 residues. Germline V gives CDR1 SQVTM, CDR2 ANQGSEA. CDR3: CSVEDGPVQFF. The CDR3, as DNA: TGCAGCGTTGAAGATGGGCCGGTCCAGTTCTTC.

The chain couples TRBV5-1 to TRBJ2-5; 11 bases are a match to TRBD2. The germline gives CDR1 SGHRS, CDR2 YFSETQ. V lost 4 bases to trimming and J lost 7 bases; unmatched junction nucleotides: 12. CDR3 length: 16 residues. CDR3 nucleotide sequence: TGCGCCAGCAGCGACCCGACTAGCGGGGCCTTTGGGACCCAGTACTTC. As protein: CASSDPTSGAFGTQYF.

The gene calls are TRBV18 and TRBJ2-7; 8 nucleotides align to TRBD1. Germline assignment: CDR1 KGHSH and CDR2 LQKENI. V shed 4 bases and J 2 bases; nucleotides not matched to a gene: 7. CDR3 size: 15 residues. The CDR3 region is CASSQGQGAAYEQYF. CDR3 DNA sequence: TGTGCCAGCTCACAAGGACAGGGTGCGGCCTACGAGCAGTACTTC.

The CDR3 DNA reads TGTGCCCGTCGGGTTCGAAGCTCCTACAATGAGCAGTTCTTC. Encoded protein: CARRVRSSYNEQFF. The chain has TRBV27 and TRBJ2-1; no definite D call. Germline V CDR1 and CDR2: MNHEY, SMNVEV (reference sequence). The CDR3 contains 14 residues. V shed 11 bases and J shed 0 bases, with 14 bases lying between them.

The chain is built from TRBV6-1 and TRBJ2-7; D is possibly TRBD1 (6 bases). Germline lookup yields CDR1 MNHNS and CDR2 SASEGT. The CDR3 is made up of 16 amino acids. Trimming left V 0 bases short and J 6 bases short, with 18 bases between. This CDR3 is CASSEAGAQGRGEQYF. The CDR3 DNA reads as TGTGCCAGCAGTGAAGCGGGGGCGCAGGGTAGAGGCGAGCAGTACTTC.

The chain links TRBV7-9 to TRBJ2-6; 9 bases fit TRBD1. Germline V CDR1 and CDR2: SEHNR, FQNEAQ (reference sequence). The V and J ends lost 1 base and 9 bases, in that order; junction bases with no gene match: 7. The CDR3 runs 16 residues. The CDR3 sequence: CASSLGPDRGGNVLTF. CDR3 nucleotides: TGTGCCAGCAGCTTAGGACCGGACAGGGGAGGCAACGTCCTGACTTTC. Drawing the rest from reference TRBV7-9 and TRBJ2-6, the complete variable domain is DTGVSQNPRHKITKRGQNVTFRCDPISEHNRLYWYRQTLGQGPEFLTYFQNEAQLEKSRLLSDRFSAERPKGSFSTLEIQRTEQGDSAMYLCASSLGPDRGGNVLTFGAGSRLTVL.

Only a few counts were recorded for this clone. The chain uses TRBV30 and TRBJ2-1; 15 bases are shared with TRBD2. Trimming took 1 base from V and 3 from J; bases not matched to a gene: 7. Germline loops: CDR1 GTSNPN, CDR2 SVGIG (reference sequence). This CDR3 region has 18 residues. This CDR3 is CAWSGRTSGRADYNEQFF. For the CDR3, the DNA is TGTGCCTGGAGTGGAAGGACTAGCGGGAGGGCCGACTACAATGAGCAGTTCTTC.

This chain connects TRBV11-2 to TRBJ1-1; D unresolved. From germline, CDR1 is SGHAT and CDR2 FQNNGV. With 5 bases removed from V and 0 bases from J, the gap between germline ends came to 16 bases. The CDR3 runs to 16 residues. In nucleotides, the CDR3 is TGTGCCAGCAGCCCCTCTTTGCGGGCGATGAACACTGAAGCTTTCTTT. This encodes CASSPSLRAMNTEAFF.

The chain employs TRBV11-3 and TRBJ2-5, with D tentatively TRBD2 (5 bases). The ends were cut back, 4 bases at V and 5 bases at J, with 17 bases in the middle. Germline CDR1 is SGHNT and CDR2 is YENEEA. This CDR3 comprises 15 residues. CDR3 in DNA: TGTGCCAGCAGCTCCCCCGGGATCACCGGGGAGACCCAGTACTTC. Encoded protein: CASSSPGITGETQYF.

The chain is built from TRBV29-1 and TRBJ1-1, with no clear D. The ends were cut back, 1 base at V and 3 bases at J, with 9 bases in the middle. The CDR3 has 13 residues. Germline CDR1 SQVTM, CDR2 ANQGSEA. For the CDR3, the DNA is TGCAGCGTTGAAGCCGTGCAGGACACTGAAGCTTTCTTT. It codes for CSVEAVQDTEAFF.

In DNA form, the CDR3 reads TGTGCCAGCAGTAAGACAGGGGGCGAGGTTGGAGATACGCAGTATTTT. Translating it yields CASSKTGGEVGDTQYF. This rearrangement joins TRBV2 to TRBJ2-3; 10 positions match TRBD1. Germline V lookup: CDR1 SNHLY, CDR2 FYNNEI. This CDR3 comprises 16 residues. J gave up 5 bases and V 5 bases, and 10 bases lay outside the gene matches.

This chain connects TRBV2 to TRBJ1-1; possible D gene TRBD1, 5 bases. The CDR3 has 14 residues. Germline V gives CDR1 SNHLY, CDR2 FYNNEI. V was cut by 3 bases and J by 13 bases, with 21 bases left in between. CDR3 residues: CASSEAGLRLRGFF. The CDR3 DNA is TGTGCCAGCAGTGAGGCGGGACTTCGCTTAAGAGGTTTCTTT.

J is TRBJ1-5 and V is TRBV7-8; a weak D match, TRBD1 (6 bases). CDR3 length equals 13 residues. Germline values: CDR1 SGHVS, CDR2 FQNEAQ. V dropped 6 bases and J dropped 4 bases, with 10 bases sitting between them. CDR3 in amino acids: CASSRQGNQPQHF. Written as DNA, the CDR3 is TGTGCCAGCAGTCGCCAGGGGAATCAGCCCCAGCATTTT.

The rearrangement joins TRBV4-2 to TRBJ2-7, with 8 bases fitting TRBD1. In germline, CDR1 is LGHNA, CDR2 YNFKEQ. V shed 2 bases and J 3 bases; nucleotides not matched to a gene: 3. This CDR3 is 14 amino acids long. CDR3: CASSQPTGGYEQYF. The CDR3 DNA follows: TGTGCCAGCAGCCAACCCACAGGGGGCTACGAGCAGTACTTC.

This clone was seen a handful of times. The chain recombines TRBV5-1 with TRBJ1-1; 10 bases match TRBD1. Losses at the gene ends were 5 bases for V and 1 base for J; bases not matched to a gene: 2. The CDR3 loop spans 14 amino acids. Germline CDR1 SGHRS, CDR2 YFSETQ. This CDR3 is CASRGQGSNTEAFF. The CDR3, as DNA: TGCGCCAGCAGGGGACAGGGGTCGAACACTGAAGCTTTCTTT.

This chain connects TRBV25-1 to TRBJ1-4; D is perhaps TRBD1 (6 bases). Trimming stripped 1 base from V and 7 bases from J, with 13 bases between. CDR3 length equals 15 residues. CDR1 is MGHDK and CDR2 is SYGVNS in the germline V gene. CDR3 in DNA: TGTGCCAGCAGTGAATCCAGGGGATCCGGTGAAAAACTGTTTTTT. This sequence encodes CASSESRGSGEKLFF. The full variable domain, its missing parts supplied by reference TRBV25-1 and TRBJ1-4, is EADIYQTPRYLVIGTGKKITLECSQTMGHDKMYWYQQDPGMELHLIHYSYGVNSTEKGDLSSESTVSRIRTEHFPLTLESARPSHTSQYLCASSESRGSGEKLFFGSGTQLSVL.

The chain has TRBV2 and TRBJ2-2, with 11 bases lining up with TRBD1. The CDR3 totals 16 residues. J was trimmed by 8 bases and V by 6 bases; bases with no gene match: 11. Germline V gives CDR1 SNHLY, CDR2 FYNNEI. CDR3 nucleotides: TGTGCCAGCAGGGCCGGACAGGGGGCGAAGATTGGGGAGCTGTTTTTT. Amino acid sequence: CASRAGQGAKIGELFF.